This TCR beta chain is drawn from a study of control samples from healthy donors and cancer patients. This CDR3 spans 16 amino acids. Germline CDR1 and CDR2: GTSNPN and SVGIG (reference sequence). Trimming removed 2 bases from V and 1 base from J; junction bases left unmatched: 8. This table comes from immunoSEQ multiplex PCR, and its TCRdb copy is limited to in-frame clones, with some not included. Among fewer than 90,000 clones listed, approximately 90% were seen once. The genes are TRBV30 and TRBJ2-1; 7 positions agree with TRBD1. The receptor comes from a woman in her sixties with head and neck cancer. The sample taken for sequencing was PBMCs. CDR3 amino acids: CAWSLGAGGSYNEQFF. In DNA, the CDR3 is TGTGCCTGGAGTCTAGGAGCAGGGGGATCCTACAATGAGCAGTTCTTC.